The 19 T cell receptor beta chains below all came from one sample that was sequenced in a study of neurological immune-mediated disorders. TCRdb independently ran MiXCR on the 5' RACE reads; one entry per CDR3 protein. The repertoire holds some 66,000 distinct CDR3 sequences, over 4% seen once, with around 2.6% in the top ten. Sequenced material: PBMCs. The receptors derive from a man aged 45-60 years with multiple sclerosis.

This clonotype was picked up many times. The chain has TRBV5-1 and TRBJ2-4; D may be TRBD1 (6 bases). Trimming cost V 4 bases and J 0 bases, with 11 bases left between them. In germline, CDR1 is SGHRS, CDR2 YFSETQ. The length of the CDR3 is 15 residues. CDR3 region: CASSPDRIAKNIQYF. The DNA for the CDR3 is TGCGCCAGCAGCCCCGACAGGATAGCCAAAAACATTCAGTACTTC.

Many counts were recorded for this clonotype. The V call is TRBV20-1, the J call TRBJ1-1; D gene unclear. With 0 bases removed from V and 0 bases from J, the gap between germline ends came to 11 bases. This CDR3 spans 15 amino acids. In germline, CDR1 is DFQATT, CDR2 SNEGSKA (reference sequence). The DNA of the CDR3 is TGCAGTGCTAGAGATAGGTCCAGCATGAACACTGAAGCTTTCTTT. Translated, it gives CSARDRSSMNTEAFF.

As regards this clonotype: Because the CDR3's place on the DNA is in doubt, the DNA is left out and the CDR3 is given as listed by TCRdb. J is TRBJ1-5 and V is TRBV20-1. The germline V gene encodes CDR1 DFQATT and CDR2 SNEGSKA (reference sequence). The CDR3 contains 13 residues when both ends are counted. This CDR3 reads CSAVGVGNQPQNF.

A few counts support this clonotype. CDR3 sequence reads: CSADGGGSTDTQYF. CDR3 bases: TGCAGTGCTGACGGGGGGGGAAGCACAGATACGCAGTATTTT. The V gene is TRBV20-1, the J gene TRBJ2-3, with 8 bases identical to TRBD2. Unmatched junction bases numbered 4, after V lost 5 bases and J lost 0 bases. The CDR3 sequence is 14 residues long. The germline V gene encodes CDR1 DFQATT and CDR2 SNEGSKA (reference sequence).

This clonotype was seen a few times. The V call is TRBV5-1, the J call TRBJ2-3, with TRBD2 identical over 12 bases. Germline CDR1 SGHRS, CDR2 YFSETQ. The V segment lost 2 bases and the J segment 1 base; nucleotides outside the gene matches: 2. The CDR3 is 16 residues long. The CDR3 region has the DNA TGCGCCAGCAGCTTCCGGACTAGCGGGGGCACAGATACGCAGTATTTT. Residues: CASSFRTSGGTDTQYF.

This clonotype has a count of ten or more. The chain carries TRBV5-1 and TRBJ2-5, with TRBD2 identical over 8 bases. Unmatched junction bases numbered 12, after V lost 0 bases and J lost 5 bases. The length of the CDR3 is 17 residues. Looked up from germline, CDR1 is SGHRS and CDR2 is YFSETQ. The CDR3 DNA is TGCGCCAGCAGCTTGGCCTCGGCGGGGGGAGAAGGGGAGACCCAGTACTTC. Translating it yields CASSLASAGGEGETQYF.

At least ten counts were recorded for this clonotype. The chain is built from TRBV7-8 and TRBJ2-7; perhaps TRBD1 as D (6 bases). CDR3 length: 15 amino acids. The V and J ends lost 1 base and 6 bases respectively, with 16 bases between them. Germline loops: CDR1 SGHVS, CDR2 FQNEAQ. CDR3 bases: TGTGCCAGCAGCTTAGGCAGGAGGACAGTATCCGAGCAGTACGTC. Encoded protein: CASSLGRRTVSEQYV.

This clonotype was detected many times. V gene TRBV20-1 combines with J gene TRBJ1-4; tentative D call: TRBD1 (6 bases). This CDR3 region has 16 residues. Trimming shortened V by 0 bases and J by 10 bases, and 21 bases separated the two germline ends. Germline V gives CDR1 DFQATT, CDR2 SNEGSKA (reference sequence). The CDR3 spells CSARDLGAKLSGKLFF. CDR3 coding DNA: TGCAGTGCTAGAGATCTGGGGGCAAAGCTTTCCGGAAAACTGTTTTTT.

Many counts were recorded for this clonotype. The gene calls are TRBV24-1 and TRBJ2-7; no clear D gene. Germline CDR1 reads KGHDR; CDR2 reads SFDVKD. The CDR3 contains 16 residues. Trimming pared 5 bases from V and 2 bases from J, leaving 18 bases between. Here the CDR3 DNA reads TGTGCCACCAGTGCCCTGGCCGATCATCCCACCTACGAGCAGTACGTC. This sequence encodes CATSALADHPTYEQYV.

This clonotype was seen a handful of times. CDR3 region: CASRRRGEQFF. The CDR3 nucleotides are TGTGCCAGCAGACGCCGAGGTGAGCAGTTCTTC. The rearrangement links TRBV6-6 to TRBJ2-1; D is unclear. The CDR3 consists of 11 residues. The ends were cut back, 6 bases at V and 9 bases at J, with 9 bases in the middle. In germline, CDR1 is MNHNY, CDR2 SVGAGI (reference sequence).

This clonotype was seen only a few times. The chain has TRBV4-3 and TRBJ1-4, with TRBD1 as a possible D gene (5 bases). Germline values: CDR1 LGHNA, CDR2 YSLEER. The V gene lost 2 bases and the J gene lost 6 bases, with 10 bases spanning the gap. The CDR3 totals 14 residues. The CDR3 nucleotides are TGCGCCAGCAGCCAATGGGGGAAGGATGAAAAACTGTTTTTT. Its protein product is CASSQWGKDEKLFF.

As regards this clonotype: The conserved phenylalanine or tryptophan is not found at the CDR3 terminus, so this likely reflects a read error. V gene TRBV3-1 combines with J gene TRBJ1-2, with a weak D call TRBD1 (6 bases). This CDR3 is 15 amino acids long. Trimming cost V 3 bases and J 2 bases, with 13 bases left between them. Germline CDR1 is LGHDT and CDR2 is YNNKEL (reference sequence). CDR3 coding DNA: TGTGCCAGCAGCCATCTGGGGGCAGGGAACTATGGCTACACCAAC. Translated: CASSHLGAGNYGYTN.

This clonotype was counted ten times or more. The chain employs TRBV6-2 or TRBV6-3 and TRBJ2-3, with 9 bases matching TRBD2. Germline CDR1 reads MNHEY; CDR2 reads SVGEGT. The CDR3 runs to 14 residues. The ends lost 5 bases at V and 4 bases at J; junction bases unmatched: 4. The CDR3 spells CASSRGGAADTQYF. CDR3 sequence (DNA): TGTGCCAGCAGTCGCGGGGGGGCCGCAGATACGCAGTATTTT.

Concerning this clonotype itself: Relative to the germline gene, one junction end is altered; a read error may explain this. The gene calls are TRBV28 and TRBJ1-5, with D uncertain. CDR3 length: 13 amino acids. Germline CDR1 MDHEN, CDR2 SYDVKM. CDR3: CASRPDGNQPQNF. CDR3 coding DNA: TGTGCCAGCAGACCAGACGGCAATCAGCCCCAGAATTTT. Full variable domain (outside the CDR3, taken from reference TRBV28 and TRBJ1-5): DVKVTQSSRYLVKRTGEKVFLECVQDMDHENMFWYRQDPGLGLRLIYFSYDVKMKEKGDIPEGYSVSREKKERFSLILESASTNQTSMYLCASRPDGNQPQNFGDGTRLSIL.

This clonotype came up many times. The chain couples TRBV20-1 to TRBJ1-2; D is unclear. Trimming removed 3 bases at V and 6 bases at J, with 5 bases between. The germline CDR1 and CDR2 sequences are DFQATT and SNEGSKA (reference sequence). CDR3 length equals 10 residues. CDR3 region: CSASSNGYTF. CDR3 DNA: TGCAGTGCTAGCTCTAATGGCTACACCTTC.

This clonotype appeared many times. This chain joins TRBV29-1 and TRBJ2-3; D gene ambiguous. The CDR3 extends over 14 amino acids. In germline, CDR1 is SQVTM, CDR2 ANQGSEA. V shed 0 bases and J shed 2 bases, with 9 bases lying between them. The CDR3 here is CSVEEGQTTDTQYF. The DNA for the CDR3 is TGCAGCGTTGAAGAGGGCCAGACCACAGATACGCAGTATTTT.

This clonotype was found many times. This chain joins TRBV6-5 and TRBJ2-1; a weak D match, TRBD2 (5 bases). The length of the CDR3 is 15 residues. Deletions cut 6 bases from V and 2 bases from J, with 14 bases between. Germline CDR1 is MNHEY and CDR2 is SVGAGI. CDR3 DNA sequence: TGTGCCAGCAGGGCGGGTCAGTCCCCCTACAATGAGCAGTTCTTC. Translating gives CASRAGQSPYNEQFF.

Ten or more counts support this clonotype. V is TRBV2 and J is TRBJ1-2, with D tentatively TRBD1 (5 bases). From germline, CDR1 is SNHLY and CDR2 FYNNEI. The CDR3 spans 18 residues. The V end was cut by 6 bases, the J end by 4 bases, with 27 bases between. The CDR3 sequence is CASRVAGVSGRGGYGYTF. The CDR3 DNA reads as TGTGCCAGCAGAGTAGCGGGCGTGTCAGGGAGAGGCGGCTATGGCTACACCTTC.

This clonotype was counted at least ten times. This chain connects TRBV5-1 to TRBJ1-5; D unclear. Deletions cut 5 bases from V and 2 bases from J, with 11 bases between. Germline loops: CDR1 SGHRS, CDR2 YFSETQ. This CDR3 is built from 14 residues. CDR3 amino acids: CASSATVGNQPQHF. CDR3 coding DNA: TGCGCCAGCAGTGCGACCGTGGGCAATCAGCCCCAGCATTTT.